Listed below are T cell receptor beta chains from one sample, sequenced in a study of T cell repertoires in cytomegalovirus infection. TCRdb re-called the reads with MiXCR, one entry per CDR3 protein. This table has hundreds of thousands of distinct CDR3 sequences, 11% appearing once. Sequencing was performed on PBMCs. These receptors originate from a human donor in good health (CMV status not recorded). Some clones in this sample may be carry-over from other donors' samples. CDR3s include the opening cysteine and the closing phenylalanine or tryptophan. Fields, in order: J gene, clone size, D gene, V gene, CDR3 protein. D genes are given only for firm matches. Clone size, where shown, is once, few, many, or a class for clones that have expanded.

>TRBJ2-2|NA|TRBD2|TRBV2
CASSELLAGVGGELFF
>TRBJ1-1|few|NA|TRBV4-2
CASSQEQRANTEAFF
>TRBJ2-3|many|NA|TRBV6-5
CATRRALPLGTDTQYF
>TRBJ1-1|NA|TRBD1|TRBV5-1
CASSYRDRNTEAFF
>TRBJ1-5|many|NA|TRBV19
CASSIGDSGPQHF
>TRBJ1-5|many|NA|TRBV19
CASSINNQPQHF
>TRBJ2-3|few|TRBD1|TRBV28
CASSLRTGATDTQYF
>TRBJ1-6|many|TRBD1|TRBV2
CASSINRGSPLHF
>TRBJ2-6|many|NA|TRBV7-6
CASTLPEQGSGANVLTF
>TRBJ2-3|few|NA|TRBV20-1
CSAQRRDGYTDTQYF
>TRBJ2-5|many|TRBD1|TRBV7-6
CASSWLSEGQGGSQETQYF
>TRBJ1-4|NA|TRBD1|TRBV28
CASSLRQGINEKLFF
>TRBJ1-5|many|NA|TRBV5-4
CASSLSPGQPQHF
>TRBJ2-7|many|TRBD1|TRBV11-2
CASSLDGQGRREQYF
>TRBJ1-4|NA|NA|TRBV4-2
CASSQDRGVEKLFF
>TRBJ2-5|NA|TRBD1|TRBV20-1
CSARSGQGVQETQYF
>TRBJ2-7|many|NA|TRBV5-1
CASSRGRQRDTYEQYF
>TRBJ1-5|NA|NA|TRBV13
CASSLRSQPQHF
>TRBJ2-2|many|NA|TRBV28
CASIGGIGELFF
>TRBJ2-2|many|TRBD2|TRBV7-2
CASGRTSGNTGELFF
>TRBJ1-3|few|NA|TRBV11-1
CASSRAEVGNTIYF
>TRBJ1-1|many|NA|TRBV7-9
CASSFPGPGTTEAFF
>TRBJ1-2|many|NA|TRBV12-3/TRBV12-4
CASSLGNNYGYTF
>TRBJ1-1|many|NA|TRBV6-1
CANSRDFSGTEAFF
>TRBJ1-1|many|NA|TRBV7-9
CASSLADEAFF
>TRBJ2-7|many|TRBD1|TRBV7-2
CASSGTVYEQYF
>TRBJ2-7|few|TRBD1|TRBV20-1
CSAKGQGTHEQYF
>TRBJ2-1|many|TRBD2|TRBV27
CASSYTTSGSYNEQFF
>TRBJ1-2|many|TRBD1|TRBV24-1
CATNPTGGDGYTF
>TRBJ1-1|many|TRBD1|TRBV19
CASSIDPSTGQNTEAFF
>TRBJ2-1|few|TRBD2|TRBV24-1
CATSDPSGRAGLDNEQFF
>TRBJ2-1|many|TRBD2|TRBV5-1
CASSFTSGYNEQFF
>TRBJ2-3|many|TRBD2|TRBV7-2
CASSLVGLATDTQYF
>TRBJ2-7|NA|NA|TRBV28
CASSPPRPSYEQYF
>TRBJ2-3|few|TRBD1|TRBV20-1
CSATGTATDTQYF